Listed below are T cell receptor beta chains from one sample, sequenced in a study of response to subunit inactivated influenza vaccine. Each CDR3 protein is one row after TCRdb ran MiXCR on the RT-PCR reads. This sample yields under 800,000 distinct CDR3 sequences, of which approximately 13% are seen a single time; 6% to 7% belongs to the top ten. The input for sequencing was PBMCs from blood, taken approximately 15 days before vaccination. The receptors derive from a man aged 45 to 65 who received an inactivated influenza vaccine. Both conserved end residues are part of each CDR3. The D gene is left open where the match is weak. Clone size is given for some rows only: seen once, a few or many times, or a class if the clone is expanded.

D: TRBD1
J: TRBJ1-6
V: TRBV28
size: .
CDR3: CASSLGRGPSPLHF
DNA: TGTGCCAGCAGTTTGGGCAGGGGGCCTTCACCCCTCCACTTT

D: TRBD2
J: TRBJ2-7
V: TRBV15
size: .
CDR3: CATKSGLGTYEQYF
DNA: TGTGCCACCAAGAGTGGACTAGGTACCTACGAGCAGTACTTC

D: TRBD1
J: TRBJ2-3
V: TRBV9
size: once
CDR3: CASSPRGGADTQYF
DNA: TGTGCCAGCAGCCCCAGAGGGGGCGCGGATACGCAGTATTTT

D: TRBD1
J: TRBJ2-1
V: TRBV12-3/TRBV12-4
size: .
CDR3: CASSFVQGAGEQFF
DNA: TGTGCCAGCAGTTTTGTACAGGGGGCAGGTGAGCAGTTCTTC

D: .
J: TRBJ2-5
V: TRBV28
size: few
CDR3: CASMGETQYF
DNA: TGTGCCAGCATGGGGGAGACCCAGTACTTC

D: .
J: TRBJ2-5
V: TRBV7-2
size: .
CDR3: CASSLSRSTRQETQYF
DNA: TGTGCCAGCAGCTTATCTCGGTCCACCCGACAAGAGACCCAGTACTTC

D: TRBD2
J: TRBJ2-3
V: TRBV7-3
size: many
CDR3: CASSSGLVTDTQYF
DNA: TGTGCCAGCAGCTCTGGACTAGTGACAGATACGCAGTATTTT

D: .
J: TRBJ2-1
V: TRBV10-3
size: few
CDR3: CAISESRSGVNNEQFF
DNA: TGTGCCATCAGTGAGTCGCGTAGCGGAGTAAACAATGAGCAGTTCTTC

D: .
J: TRBJ2-1
V: TRBV6-1
size: few
CDR3: CASSPKTRGSYNEQFF
DNA: TGTGCCAGCAGTCCCAAGACCCGGGGCTCCTACAATGAGCAGTTCTTC

D: TRBD2
J: TRBJ2-7
V: TRBV28
size: many
CDR3: CASSLTSGSSYEQYF
DNA: TGTGCCAGCAGTTTAACTAGCGGGAGCTCCTACGAGCAGTACTTC

D: .
J: TRBJ2-5
V: TRBV5-1
size: .
CDR3: CASNSNEETQYF
DNA: TGCGCCAGCAACTCGAACGAAGAGACCCAGTACTTC

D: .
J: TRBJ2-7
V: TRBV6-1
size: few
CDR3: CASSEQGRSSEQYF
DNA: TGTGCCAGCAGTGAACAGGGGAGGTCTTCCGAGCAGTACTTC

D: .
J: TRBJ1-5
V: TRBV28
size: few
CDR3: CATNGQNQPQHF
DNA: TGTGCCACCAATGGACAGAATCAGCCCCAGCATTTT